The source of this T cell receptor beta chain is a study of blood T cell repertoires in COVID-19. Methods used by the authors: Estimated nucleated cell counts came from reference gene primer amplification. Some clones are missing from TCRdb's copy, which holds only in-frame ones; the method was immunoSEQ multiplex PCR. That table is the source of V, J and clone size, and D and trimming were worked out from the DNA. Of some 520,000 clones detected, roughly 89% appear once; the ten largest clones hold around 0.92%. After removal of 3 bases from V and 8 bases from J, the junction contained 5 bases not matched to a gene. From germline, CDR1 is MNHEY and CDR2 SMNVEV (reference sequence). The CDR3 has 15 amino acids. One Seattle source followed patients from active infection through their disease course.

This sequence originates from a man younger than 35 with COVID-19, enrolled during active disease. The sequenced material came from peripheral blood. The rearrangement uses TRBV27 and TRBJ2-3, with 13 bases aligning to TRBD2. CDR3 sequence: CASSFRTSGSGTQYF. The CDR3 nucleotides are TGTGCCAGCAGTTTCAGGACTAGCGGGAGTGGTACGCAGTATTTT.